Listed here is a single T cell receptor (beta chain). The data are from a study of shared clonotypes between healthy human individuals. Turning to the study itself: Donors had three CD4 naive, three CD4 memory, two CD8 naive and one CD8 memory plate apiece.

None of the donors, who were healthy HIV-negative adults, had recently had acute infections or vaccinations. The donors, all of them Caucasian adults, lived in Nashville, Tennessee. The investigators split CD4+ cells into a CD45RA+ naive subset and a CD45RA-negative memory subset. This CDR3 is built from 12 residues. The V and J ends lost 6 bases and 1 base respectively, with 6 bases between them. Germline assignment: CDR1 WSHSY and CDR2 SAAADI. Assay: immunoSEQ multiplex PCR; the TCRdb copy retains only in-frame clones and omits some. The sample yields about 680,000 clones, less than 85% seen once. The sequencing sample was made of memory CD4+ T cells sorted from blood. Documented subset: CD45RA-negative fraction. This chain uses TRBV10-2 with TRBJ1-1; D unclear. The TCR sequence derives from a woman between 25 and 40 years old in good health. The CDR3 nucleotides read TGCGCCAGCAGAGAGGGGAACACTGAAGCTTTCTTT. Residues: CASREGNTEAFF.